This T cell receptor beta chain was found in a study of blood T cell repertoires in COVID-19. Study information: Collection of acute and convalescent COVID-19 samples took place in the United States, Italy and Spain.

Followed over time, Seattle patients had been enrolled while infection was active. After removal of 6 bases from V and 5 bases from J, the junction contained 22 bases not matched to a gene. The germline V gene encodes CDR1 LGHDT and CDR2 YNNKEL (reference sequence). The CDR3 extends over 18 amino acids. Authors' analysis steps: Estimated nucleated cell counts came from reference gene primer amplification. Method: immunoSEQ multiplex PCR; TCRdb's copy keeps in-frame clones and lacks some. Clone size and V and J calls were adopted from that table, with D and trimming inferred from the DNA. Seen here are 310,000 or so clones, about 89% observed once, and the top ten hold around 2.2%.

This rearrangement joins TRBV3-1 (or the pseudogene TRBV3-2) to TRBJ2-7; 7 bases agree with TRBD2. This clonotype originated in a woman in her 30s with COVID-19, enrolled during active disease. Sequencing input: peripheral blood. In DNA, the CDR3 is TGTGCCAGCAGAGTTCCTACGGGGCGGGAGAGAGGTTTCCACGAGCAGTACTTC. This sequence encodes CASRVPTGRERGFHEQYF.